Below, one TCR beta chain is given with its context. Its matching antigen is unknown. The data were obtained in a study of long-term antiretroviral therapy in people with HIV. Runs used v3.0 of the immunoSEQ assay and were done at survey level. Clones were sequenced by immunoSEQ multiplex PCR, and TCRdb holds only the in-frame ones, with some missing. The sample yields tens of thousands of clones, less than 85% seen once. Overall study findings and caveats: Investigators report no available data on ART adherence, viral resistance or therapy changes. An increase in diversity followed ART, yet levels stayed below transplant donor controls.

A minimum of one pre-ART and two post-ART PBMC samples existed for each donor. The material sequenced was unsorted PBMCs, taken 0.3 years after starting antiretroviral therapy. The TCR comes from a man aged 35 to 55 with HIV.

CDR3 sequence (DNA): TGCGCCAGCAGCTCGCAGACGTGGATCCAAGAGACCCAGTACTTC. Translated: CASSSQTWIQETQYF. The chain carries TRBV5-1 and TRBJ2-5; the D is unclear. Germline loops: CDR1 SGHRS, CDR2 YFSETQ. The V and J ends lost 3 bases and 1 base respectively, with 13 bases between them. The CDR3 runs to 15 residues.